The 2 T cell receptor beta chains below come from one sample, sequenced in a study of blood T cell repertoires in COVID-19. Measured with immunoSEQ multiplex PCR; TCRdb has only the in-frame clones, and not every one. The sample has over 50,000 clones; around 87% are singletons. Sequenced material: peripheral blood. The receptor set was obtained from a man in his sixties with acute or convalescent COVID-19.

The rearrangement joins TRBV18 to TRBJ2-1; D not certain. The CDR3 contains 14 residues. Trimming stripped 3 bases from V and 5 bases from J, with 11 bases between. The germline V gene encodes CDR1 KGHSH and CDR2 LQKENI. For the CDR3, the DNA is TGTGCCAGCTCACCGTCACAGCCCAACAATGAGCAGTTCTTC. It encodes CASSPSQPNNEQFF.

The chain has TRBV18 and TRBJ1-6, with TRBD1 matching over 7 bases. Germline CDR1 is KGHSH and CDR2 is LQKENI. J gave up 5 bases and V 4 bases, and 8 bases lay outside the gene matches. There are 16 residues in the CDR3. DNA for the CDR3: TGTGCCAGCTCACATAACGGGGGACAGAATAATTCACCCCTCCACTTT. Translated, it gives CASSHNGGQNNSPLHF.